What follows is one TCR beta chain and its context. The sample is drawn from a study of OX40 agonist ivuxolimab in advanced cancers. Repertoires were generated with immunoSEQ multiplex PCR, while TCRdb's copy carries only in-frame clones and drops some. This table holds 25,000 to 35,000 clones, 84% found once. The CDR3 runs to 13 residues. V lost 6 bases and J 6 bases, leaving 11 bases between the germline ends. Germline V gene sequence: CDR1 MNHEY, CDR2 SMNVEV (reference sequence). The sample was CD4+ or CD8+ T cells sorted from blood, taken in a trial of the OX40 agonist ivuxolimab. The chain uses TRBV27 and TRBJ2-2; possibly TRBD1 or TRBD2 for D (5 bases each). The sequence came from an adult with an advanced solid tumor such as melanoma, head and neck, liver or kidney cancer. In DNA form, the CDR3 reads TGTGCCAGCAGGACTGGGACGCCCGGGGAGCTGTTTTTT. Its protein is CASRTGTPGELFF.